The entry that follows covers one T cell receptor (beta chain) sequence. The antigen remains undetermined. These data originate in a study of cytomegalovirus exposure and HLA in healthy donors. Study-level points and caveats: With high specificity and sensitivity, the classifier reportedly diagnosed cytomegalovirus status. The investigators catalogued 164 TCR beta chains as cytomegalovirus-associated.

The germline V gene has CDR1 SGHAT and CDR2 FQNNGV. With 2 bases clipped from V and 3 bases from J, the junction kept 14 bases outside the gene matches. The CDR3 extends over 19 amino acids. Assay used: immunoSEQ multiplex PCR; TCRdb lists only in-frame clones, some missing. This table holds under 100,000 clones, approximately 96% found once. From the 120-subject validation cohort, which was separate from the approximately 720-subject first cohort, the donors were drawn. J is TRBJ2-1 and V is TRBV11-2; 9 bases align to TRBD2. Sequencing input: PBMCs. The sequence was collected from a woman in her late teens or twenties in good health and CMV-seronegative. The CDR3 DNA reads TGTGCCAGCAGCTTACCCATGGGTCTTAGCGGGAGTTTCTACAATGAGCAGTTCTTC. It specifies CASSLPMGLSGSFYNEQFF.